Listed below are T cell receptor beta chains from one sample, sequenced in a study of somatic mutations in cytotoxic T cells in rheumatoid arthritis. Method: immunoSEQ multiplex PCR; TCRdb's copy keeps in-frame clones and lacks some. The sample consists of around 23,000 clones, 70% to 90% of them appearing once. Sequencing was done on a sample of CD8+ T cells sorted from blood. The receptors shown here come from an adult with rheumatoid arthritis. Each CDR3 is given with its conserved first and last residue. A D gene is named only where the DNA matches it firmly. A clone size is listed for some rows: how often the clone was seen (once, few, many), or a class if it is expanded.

TGCGCCAGCAGCCAAGAGATAGATGCAGGGCTAAACTACAATGAGCAGTTCTTC | CASSQEIDAGLNYNEQFF | TRBJ2-1 | NA | TRBV4-1 | NA
TGTGCCAGCAGTGATCCCAGCGGGGGGGTTGGAGATACGCAGTATTTT | CASSDPSGGVGDTQYF | TRBJ2-3 | NA | TRBV2 | TRBD2
TGTGCCAGCAGCTCCACCTCGAGCCCAGATACGCAGTATTTT | CASSSTSSPDTQYF | TRBJ2-3 | NA | TRBV11-2 | NA
TGCGCCAGCAGTTCCCCGGTCCGGGGGGGGGTCTCCTACAATGAGCAGTTCTTC | CASSSPVRGGVSYNEQFF | TRBJ2-1 | NA | TRBV5-1 | TRBD2
TGCGCCAGCAGCCGGGGGGGCACAGATACGCAGTATTTT | CASSRGGTDTQYF | TRBJ2-3 | NA | TRBV5-1 | TRBD2
TGTGCCAGCAGTGCGGGCCTAGGGGGGCCGGTCGGAGACGAGCAGTACTTC | CASSAGLGGPVGDEQYF | TRBJ2-7 | NA | TRBV2 | NA
TGCGCCAGCATCCCCTTTCCCAGGGCGGGAACTGAAGCTTTCTTT | CASIPFPRAGTEAFF | TRBJ1-1 | NA | TRBV5-1 | NA
TGTGCCAGCAGTGAATCGGTTCGGGCCCGAGGGGAAAATACGCAGTATTTT | CASSESVRARGENTQYF | TRBJ2-3 | NA | TRBV6-1 | NA
TGTGCCAGCGGGACTTGGGGCACTGAAGCTTTCTTT | CASGTWGTEAFF | TRBJ1-1 | NA | TRBV28 | NA
TGTGCCAGCAGCTACCGTGGGACAGACTCTGGAAACACCATATATTTT | CASSYRGTDSGNTIYF | TRBJ1-3 | NA | TRBV7-9 | TRBD1
TGTGCCAGTAGCGATGGGACTAGCGGGAGGAGCTCCTACAATGAGCAGTTCTTC | CASSDGTSGRSSYNEQFF | TRBJ2-1 | NA | TRBV19 | TRBD2
TGCGCCAGCAGCTTTAGGGAGCTGTCGCTGAACACTGAAGCTTTCTTT | CASSFRELSLNTEAFF | TRBJ1-1 | NA | TRBV5-1 | NA
TGCGCCAGCAGCCAAACGGACAGGGAAGGGACTGAAGCTTTCTTT | CASSQTDREGTEAFF | TRBJ1-1 | few | TRBV4-3 | TRBD1
TGTGCCAGCAGCCAAGGACAGGGCCGAGAGACCCAGTACTTC | CASSQGQGRETQYF | TRBJ2-5 | NA | TRBV14 | TRBD1
TGTGCCAGCAGTTACTTGAGCTCCTATAATTCACCCCTCCACTTT | CASSYLSSYNSPLHF | TRBJ1-6 | NA | TRBV6-5 | NA
TGTGCCAGGGCTCGGGGCAGGAGTAATGGGAACACCATATATTTT | CARARGRSNGNTIYF | TRBJ1-3 | once | TRBV6-5 | NA
TGTGCCATCAGTGACCCAGGGGAGGGTTCCTACGAGCAGTACTTC | CAISDPGEGSYEQYF | TRBJ2-7 | NA | TRBV10-3 | NA
TGTGCCAGCAGTTTCCTAACTGGGACCCAGTACTTC | CASSFLTGTQYF | TRBJ2-5 | NA | TRBV28 | NA
TGTGCCAGCAGCTTAGCGGCCGGGGGGCCGTCAGATACGCAGTATTTT | CASSLAAGGPSDTQYF | TRBJ2-3 | NA | TRBV7-8 | NA
TGTGCCAGCAGCTTAGGTACAGGAGTTAATTCACCCCTCCACTTT | CASSLGTGVNSPLHF | TRBJ1-6 | NA | TRBV13 | NA
TGTGCCAGTCTGGGGTCGAGTAATGAAAAACTGTTTTTT | CASLGSSNEKLFF | TRBJ1-4 | once | TRBV2 | NA
TGTGCCAGCAGCTTAGCGGGGGGGCCCTATATGAACACTGAAGCTTTCTTT | CASSLAGGPYMNTEAFF | TRBJ1-1 | NA | TRBV7-6 | NA
TGTGCCAGCAGCCAAACAGGGAGCCCTGAAGCTTTCTTT | CASSQTGSPEAFF | TRBJ1-1 | NA | TRBV7-3 | NA
TGTGCCAGCAGCTTAATAATGGACACCCTTAACTATGGCTACACCTTC | CASSLIMDTLNYGYTF | TRBJ1-2 | NA | TRBV7-9 | NA
TGCGCCAGCAGCCAAGATGTGCTAGCGGGGGACCTCTCCTACGAGCAGTACTTC | CASSQDVLAGDLSYEQYF | TRBJ2-7 | NA | TRBV4-3 | TRBD2
TGTGCCATCAGTGATCAACAGGGGGCAAGCTCCTACGAGCAGTACTTC | CAISDQQGASSYEQYF | TRBJ2-7 | NA | TRBV10-3 | TRBD1
TGTGCCAGCAGCCACACAGGGCCGGGAGCTTTCTTT | CASSHTGPGAFF | TRBJ1-1 | few | TRBV7-9 | NA
TGTGCCAGCAGCCCCTCCCCCGGCGATGGCAGCTACAATGAGCAGTTCTTC | CASSPSPGDGSYNEQFF | TRBJ2-1 | NA | TRBV7-2 | NA
TGTGCCAGCAGCTCTTCCGGGTACACTGAAGCTTTCTTT | CASSSSGYTEAFF | TRBJ1-1 | NA | TRBV5-4 | NA
TGTGCCAGCAGCTTAGGATGGGGCAGGGGAGAGACCCAGTACTTC | CASSLGWGRGETQYF | TRBJ2-5 | NA | TRBV7-6 | NA
TGCGCCAGCAGCCAAGATTCTCCGGGACAGGCGCGCACAGATACGCAGTATTTT | CASSQDSPGQARTDTQYF | TRBJ2-3 | NA | TRBV4-1 | TRBD1
TGCAGCGTGGTACTAGCGGGGGGCCTTCCATATGAGCAGTTCTTC | CSVVLAGGLPYEQFF | TRBJ2-1 | NA | TRBV29-1 | TRBD2
TGTGCCAGCAGCCAAGGGGAGGGACAGGGGGTTTCTGAAGCTTTCTTT | CASSQGEGQGVSEAFF | TRBJ1-1 | once | TRBV4-2 | TRBD1
TGCGCCAGCAGCCAAGTTGGCGTCGGGGGGGACCCCTACAATGAGCAGTTCTTC | CASSQVGVGGDPYNEQFF | TRBJ2-1 | NA | TRBV4-3 | TRBD2
TGCGCCAGCAGCGTCATAGGGTCCGATGAGCAGTTCTTC | CASSVIGSDEQFF | TRBJ2-1 | NA | TRBV4-1 | NA
TGCGCCGCGGGGGGAGCGAACACCGGGGAGCTGTTTTTT | CAAGGANTGELFF | TRBJ2-2 | NA | TRBV4-1 | TRBD2
TGTGCCAGCAGTGAAGCAATTTACACTGAAGCTTTCTTT | CASSEAIYTEAFF | TRBJ1-1 | NA | TRBV6-1 | NA
TGTGCCAGCAGCTCTTTTCCGGGACAGGTGAACACTGAAGCTTTCTTT | CASSSFPGQVNTEAFF | TRBJ1-1 | NA | TRBV11-2 | TRBD1
TGTGCCAGCAGCTCCGTGGACAGGTTATTCTACGAGCAGTACTTC | CASSSVDRLFYEQYF | TRBJ2-7 | NA | TRBV11-2 | TRBD1
TGTGCCAGCAGCGTAGCGACCTCCTACAATGAGCAGTTCTTC | CASSVATSYNEQFF | TRBJ2-1 | NA | TRBV9 | NA
TGTGCCAGCAGCGGGACTGGGACAGGGGCGAGGAACACTGAAGCTTTCTTT | CASSGTGTGARNTEAFF | TRBJ1-1 | NA | TRBV11-3 | TRBD1
TGTGCCAGCAGCTTACAGGGGGCGTACTACGAGCAGTACTTC | CASSLQGAYYEQYF | TRBJ2-7 | NA | TRBV5-6 | TRBD1
TGTGCCAGCAGCTTTGATATATCAGGCATTGAGCAGTTCTTC | CASSFDISGIEQFF | TRBJ2-1 | NA | TRBV7-9 | NA
TGTGCCAGCAGTTCACACTCTAGCGGGGCATGGTACGAGCAGTACTTC | CASSSHSSGAWYEQYF | TRBJ2-7 | once | TRBV27 | TRBD2
TGTGCCAGCAGCCCAGGACAGAACTCGCTACTGAACACTGAAGCTTTCTTT | CASSPGQNSLLNTEAFF | TRBJ1-1 | NA | TRBV5-4 | NA
TGTGCCAGCTCACCAGGACAGAACTATGGCTACACCTTC | CASSPGQNYGYTF | TRBJ1-2 | NA | TRBV18 | NA
TGTGCCAGCAGGGCAGGGACACCCTCCTATGGCTACACCTTC | CASRAGTPSYGYTF | TRBJ1-2 | NA | TRBV2 | NA
TGTGCCAGTACTCACAGGGCTACTAACTATGGCTACACCTTC | CASTHRATNYGYTF | TRBJ1-2 | NA | TRBV19 | NA
TGCAGCGTTGTACGGGGACGGGAGACCCAGTACTTC | CSVVRGRETQYF | TRBJ2-5 | NA | TRBV29-1 | NA
TGTGCCAGCAGCCCAGCCCCGGGGGCGGTCGCAGATACGCAGTATTTT | CASSPAPGAVADTQYF | TRBJ2-3 | NA | TRBV11-2 | NA
TGTGCCAGCATTTCACCGGCCACGGGGGAGGAGCAGTACTTC | CASISPATGEEQYF | TRBJ2-7 | NA | TRBV6-1 | NA
TGTGCCAGCAGTTACTCTTTGGGGGGTGGGACTGAAGCTTTCTTT | CASSYSLGGGTEAFF | TRBJ1-1 | NA | TRBV6-5 | NA
TGTGCCAGCTCAAGACCAGAGGGCGACACCGGGGAGCTGTTTTTT | CASSRPEGDTGELFF | TRBJ2-2 | NA | TRBV2 | NA